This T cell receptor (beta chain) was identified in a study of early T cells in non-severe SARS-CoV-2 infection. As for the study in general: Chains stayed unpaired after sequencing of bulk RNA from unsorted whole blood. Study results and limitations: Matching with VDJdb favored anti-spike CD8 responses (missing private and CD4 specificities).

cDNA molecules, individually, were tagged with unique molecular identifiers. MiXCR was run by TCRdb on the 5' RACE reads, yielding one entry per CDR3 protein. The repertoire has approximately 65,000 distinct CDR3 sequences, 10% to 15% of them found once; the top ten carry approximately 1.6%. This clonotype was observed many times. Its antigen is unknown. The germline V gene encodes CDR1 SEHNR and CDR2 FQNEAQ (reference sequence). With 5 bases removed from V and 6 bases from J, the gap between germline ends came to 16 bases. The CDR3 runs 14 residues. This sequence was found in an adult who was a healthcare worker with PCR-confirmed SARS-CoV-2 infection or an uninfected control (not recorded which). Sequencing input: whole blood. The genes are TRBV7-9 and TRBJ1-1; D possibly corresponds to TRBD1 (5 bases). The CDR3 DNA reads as TGTGCCAGCAGCCCAGCGGGACGGGTGGCTGAAGCTTTCTTT. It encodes CASSPAGRVAEAFF.